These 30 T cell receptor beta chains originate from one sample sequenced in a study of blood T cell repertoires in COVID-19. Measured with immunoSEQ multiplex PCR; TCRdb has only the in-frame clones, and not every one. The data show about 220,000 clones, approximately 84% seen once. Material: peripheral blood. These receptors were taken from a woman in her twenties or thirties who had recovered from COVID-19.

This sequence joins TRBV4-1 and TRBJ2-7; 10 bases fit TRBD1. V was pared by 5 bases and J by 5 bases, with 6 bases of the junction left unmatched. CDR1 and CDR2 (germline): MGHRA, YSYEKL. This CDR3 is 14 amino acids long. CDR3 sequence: CASSDRQGANEQYF. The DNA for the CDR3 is TGCGCCAGCAGCGATCGACAGGGGGCCAACGAGCAGTACTTC.

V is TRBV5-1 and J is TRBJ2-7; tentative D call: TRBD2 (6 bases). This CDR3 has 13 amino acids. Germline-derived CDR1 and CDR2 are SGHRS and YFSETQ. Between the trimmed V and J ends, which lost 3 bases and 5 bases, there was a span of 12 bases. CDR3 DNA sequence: TGCGCCAGCAGCTCTTCTCGGGGGAACGAGCAGTACTTC. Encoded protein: CASSSSRGNEQYF.

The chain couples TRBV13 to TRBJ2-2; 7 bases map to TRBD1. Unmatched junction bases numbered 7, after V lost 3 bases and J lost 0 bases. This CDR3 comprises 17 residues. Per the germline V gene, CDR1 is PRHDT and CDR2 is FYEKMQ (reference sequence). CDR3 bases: TGTGCCAGCAGCTTCGAAAACAGGGGCTCGAACACCGGGGAGCTGTTTTTT. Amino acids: CASSFENRGSNTGELFF.

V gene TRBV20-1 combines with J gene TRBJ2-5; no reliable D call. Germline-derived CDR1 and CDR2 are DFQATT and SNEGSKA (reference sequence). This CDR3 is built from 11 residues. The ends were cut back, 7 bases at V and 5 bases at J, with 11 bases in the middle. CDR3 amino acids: CSVADSETQYF. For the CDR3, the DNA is TGCAGTGTGGCCGACTCTGAGACCCAGTACTTC.

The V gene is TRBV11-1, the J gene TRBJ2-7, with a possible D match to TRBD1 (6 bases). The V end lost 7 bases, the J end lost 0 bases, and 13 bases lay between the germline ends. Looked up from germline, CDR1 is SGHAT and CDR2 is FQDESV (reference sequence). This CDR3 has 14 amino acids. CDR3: CASTRDIVSYEQYF. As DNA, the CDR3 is TGTGCCAGCACCCGGGACATCGTCTCCTACGAGCAGTACTTC.

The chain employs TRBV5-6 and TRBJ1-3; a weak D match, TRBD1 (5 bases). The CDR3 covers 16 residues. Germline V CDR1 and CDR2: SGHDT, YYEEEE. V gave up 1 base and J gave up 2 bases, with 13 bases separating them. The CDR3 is CASSLLAGIAGNTIYF. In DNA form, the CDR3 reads TGTGCCAGCAGCTTGCTCGCAGGGATCGCTGGAAACACCATATATTTT.

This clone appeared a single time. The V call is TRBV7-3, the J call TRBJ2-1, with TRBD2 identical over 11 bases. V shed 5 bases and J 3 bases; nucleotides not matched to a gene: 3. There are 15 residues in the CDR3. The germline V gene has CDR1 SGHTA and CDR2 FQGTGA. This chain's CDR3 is CASSPTSGGYNEQFF. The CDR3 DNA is TGTGCCAGCAGCCCTACTAGCGGGGGCTACAATGAGCAGTTCTTC.

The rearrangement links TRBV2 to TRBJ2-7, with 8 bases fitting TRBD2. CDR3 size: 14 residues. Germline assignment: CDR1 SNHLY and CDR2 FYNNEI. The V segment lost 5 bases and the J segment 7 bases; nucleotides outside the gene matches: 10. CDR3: CASSPPGLAGEQYF. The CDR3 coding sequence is TGTGCCAGCAGTCCGCCTGGACTAGCCGGTGAGCAGTACTTC.

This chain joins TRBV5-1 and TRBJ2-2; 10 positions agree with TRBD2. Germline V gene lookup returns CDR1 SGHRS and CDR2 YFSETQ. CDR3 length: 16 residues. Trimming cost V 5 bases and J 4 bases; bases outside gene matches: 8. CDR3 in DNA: TGCGCCAGCAGTCTCCCAGCGGGGGGGTCCACCGGGGAGCTGTTTTTT. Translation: CASSLPAGGSTGELFF.

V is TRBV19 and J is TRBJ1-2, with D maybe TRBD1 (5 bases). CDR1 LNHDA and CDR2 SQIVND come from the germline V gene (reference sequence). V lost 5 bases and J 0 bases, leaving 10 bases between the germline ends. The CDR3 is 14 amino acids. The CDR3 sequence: CASSSRGANYGYTF. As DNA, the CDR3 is TGTGCCAGTAGTTCCCGGGGGGCTAACTATGGCTACACCTTC.

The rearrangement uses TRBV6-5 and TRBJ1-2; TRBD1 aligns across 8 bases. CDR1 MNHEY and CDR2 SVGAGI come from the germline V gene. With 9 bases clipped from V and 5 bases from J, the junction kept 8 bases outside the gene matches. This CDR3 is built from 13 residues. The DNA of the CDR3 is TGTGCCAGTAAGCAGGGGGCTAGGTATGGCTACACCTTC. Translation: CASKQGARYGYTF.

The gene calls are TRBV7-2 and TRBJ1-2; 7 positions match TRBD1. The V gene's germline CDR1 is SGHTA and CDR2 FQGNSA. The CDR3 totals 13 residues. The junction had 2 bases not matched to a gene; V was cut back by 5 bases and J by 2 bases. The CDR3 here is CASSVDRNYGYTF. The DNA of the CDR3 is TGTGCCAGCAGCGTGGACAGGAACTATGGCTACACCTTC.

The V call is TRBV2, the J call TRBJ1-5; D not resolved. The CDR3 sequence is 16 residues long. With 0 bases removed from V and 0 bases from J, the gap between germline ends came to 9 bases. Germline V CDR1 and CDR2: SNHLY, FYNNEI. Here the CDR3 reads CASSEALHSSNQPQHF. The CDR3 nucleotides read TGTGCCAGCAGTGAAGCACTCCACAGTAGCAATCAGCCCCAGCATTTT.

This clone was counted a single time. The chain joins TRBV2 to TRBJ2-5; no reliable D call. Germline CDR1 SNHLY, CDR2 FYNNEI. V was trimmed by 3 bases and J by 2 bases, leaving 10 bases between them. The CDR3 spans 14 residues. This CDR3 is CASSEVTEQETQYF. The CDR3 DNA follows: TGTGCCAGCAGTGAGGTTACAGAACAAGAGACCCAGTACTTC.

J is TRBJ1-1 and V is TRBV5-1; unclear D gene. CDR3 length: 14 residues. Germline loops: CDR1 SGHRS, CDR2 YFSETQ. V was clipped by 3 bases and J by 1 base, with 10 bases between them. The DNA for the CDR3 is TGCGCCAGCAGCTCCGGTCTCACGAACACTGAAGCTTTCTTT. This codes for CASSSGLTNTEAFF.

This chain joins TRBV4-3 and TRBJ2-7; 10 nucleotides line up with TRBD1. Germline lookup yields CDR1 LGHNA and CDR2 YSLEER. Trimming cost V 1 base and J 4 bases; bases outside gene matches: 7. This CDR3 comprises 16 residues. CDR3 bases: TGCGCCAGCAGCCAAGTCGGTGACAGGGGGCAATACGAGCAGTACTTC. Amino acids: CASSQVGDRGQYEQYF.

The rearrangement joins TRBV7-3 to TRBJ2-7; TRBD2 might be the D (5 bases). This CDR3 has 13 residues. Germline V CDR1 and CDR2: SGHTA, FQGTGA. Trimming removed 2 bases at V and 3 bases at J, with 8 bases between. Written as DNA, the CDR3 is TGTGCCAGCAGCTTACGGGGTAACTACGAGCAGTACTTC. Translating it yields CASSLRGNYEQYF.

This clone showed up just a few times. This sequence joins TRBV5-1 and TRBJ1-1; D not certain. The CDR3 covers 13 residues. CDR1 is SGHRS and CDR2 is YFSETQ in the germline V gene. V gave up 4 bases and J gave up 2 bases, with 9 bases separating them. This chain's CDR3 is CASSVQENTEAFF. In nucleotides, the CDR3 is TGCGCCAGCAGCGTGCAGGAAAACACTGAAGCTTTCTTT. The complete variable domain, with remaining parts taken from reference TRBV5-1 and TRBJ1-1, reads KAGVTQTPRYLIKTRGQQVTLSCSPISGHRSVSWYQQTPGQGLQFLFEYFSETQRNKGNFPGRFSGRQFSNSRSEMNVSTLELGDSALYLCASSVQENTEAFFGQGTRLTVV.

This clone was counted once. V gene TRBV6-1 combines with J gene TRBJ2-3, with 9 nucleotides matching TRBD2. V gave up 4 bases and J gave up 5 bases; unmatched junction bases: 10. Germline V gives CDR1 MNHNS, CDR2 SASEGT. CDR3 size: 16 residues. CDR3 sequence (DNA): TGTGCCAGCAGTGTGGATCGGCGGGGGGGCCAAGATACGCAGTATTTT. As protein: CASSVDRRGGQDTQYF.

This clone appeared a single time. CDR3: CASSHIITTGAEQYF. Written as DNA, the CDR3 is TGCGCCAGCAGCCATATCATAACGACAGGGGCCGAGCAGTACTTC. The V call is TRBV4-1, the J call TRBJ2-7, with 8 bases identical to TRBD1. The CDR3 extends over 15 amino acids. V lost 3 bases, J lost 6 bases, and 10 bases stayed unmatched. The V gene's germline CDR1 is MGHRA and CDR2 YSYEKL.

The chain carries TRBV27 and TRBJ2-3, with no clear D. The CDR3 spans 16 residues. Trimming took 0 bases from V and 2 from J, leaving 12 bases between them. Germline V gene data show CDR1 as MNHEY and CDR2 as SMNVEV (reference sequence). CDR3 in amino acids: CASSLSAMGVTDTQYF. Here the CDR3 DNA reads TGTGCCAGCAGTTTATCCGCTATGGGCGTCACAGATACGCAGTATTTT.

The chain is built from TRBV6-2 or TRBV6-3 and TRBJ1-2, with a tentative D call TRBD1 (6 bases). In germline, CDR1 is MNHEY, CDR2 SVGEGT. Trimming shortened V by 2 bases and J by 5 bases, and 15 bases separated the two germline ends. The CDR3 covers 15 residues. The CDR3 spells CASSYERGASYGYTF. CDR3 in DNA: TGTGCCAGCAGTTACGAGCGGGGGGCCTCTTATGGCTACACCTTC.

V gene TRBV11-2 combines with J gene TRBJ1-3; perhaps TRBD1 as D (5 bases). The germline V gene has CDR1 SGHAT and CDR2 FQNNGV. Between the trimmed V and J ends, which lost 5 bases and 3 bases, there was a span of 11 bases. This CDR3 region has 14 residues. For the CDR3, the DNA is TGTGCCAGCAGCCCCCAGGGCTTTGGAAACACCATATATTTT. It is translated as CASSPQGFGNTIYF. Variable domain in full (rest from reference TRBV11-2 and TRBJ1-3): EAGVAQSPRYKIIEKRQSVAFWCNPISGHATLYWYQQILGQGPKLLIQFQNNGVVDDSQLPKDRFSAERLKGVDSTLKIQPAKLEDSAVYLCASSPQGFGNTIYFGEGSWLTVV.

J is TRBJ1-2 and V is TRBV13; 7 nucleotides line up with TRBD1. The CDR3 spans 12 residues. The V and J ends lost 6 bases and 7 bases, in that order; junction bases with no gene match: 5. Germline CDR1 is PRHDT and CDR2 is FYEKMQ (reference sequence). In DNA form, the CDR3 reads TGTGCCAGCAGTGACAGGGTAATTGGCTACACCTTC. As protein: CASSDRVIGYTF.

The CDR3 region has the DNA TGTGCCAGCAGGACTAGCGGGGGGCCGCTGGAGCAGTTCTTC. Protein product: CASRTSGGPLEQFF. The V and J genes are TRBV27 and TRBJ2-1, with TRBD2 identical over 13 bases. This CDR3 comprises 14 residues. CDR1 MNHEY and CDR2 SMNVEV come from the germline V gene (reference sequence). With 6 bases clipped from V and 10 bases from J, the junction kept 6 bases outside the gene matches.

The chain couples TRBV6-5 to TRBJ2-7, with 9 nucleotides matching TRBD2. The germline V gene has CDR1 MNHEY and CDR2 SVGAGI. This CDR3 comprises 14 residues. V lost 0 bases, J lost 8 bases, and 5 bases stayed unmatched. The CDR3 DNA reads TGTGCCAGCAGTTACTCGGTGACTAGCGGAAAGCAGTACTTC. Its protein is CASSYSVTSGKQYF.

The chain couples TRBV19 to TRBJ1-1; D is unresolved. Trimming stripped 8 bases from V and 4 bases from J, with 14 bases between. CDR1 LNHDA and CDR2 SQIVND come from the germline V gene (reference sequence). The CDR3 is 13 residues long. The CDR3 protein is CASLSGEGTEAFF. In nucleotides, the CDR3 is TGTGCCAGTCTAAGCGGAGAGGGCACTGAAGCTTTCTTT.

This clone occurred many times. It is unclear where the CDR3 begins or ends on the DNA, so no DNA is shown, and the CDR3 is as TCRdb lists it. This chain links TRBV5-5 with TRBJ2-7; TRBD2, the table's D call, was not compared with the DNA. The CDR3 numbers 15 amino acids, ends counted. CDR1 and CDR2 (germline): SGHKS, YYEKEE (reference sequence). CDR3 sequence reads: CASSVGPGFSYEQYF.

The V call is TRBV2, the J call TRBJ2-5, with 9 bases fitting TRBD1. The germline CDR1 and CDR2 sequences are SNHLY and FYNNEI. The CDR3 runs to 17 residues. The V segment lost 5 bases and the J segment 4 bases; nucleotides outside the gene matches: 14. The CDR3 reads CASSSKEGTGPLETQYF. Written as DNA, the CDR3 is TGTGCCAGCAGTAGTAAGGAAGGGACAGGGCCCTTAGAGACCCAGTACTTC.

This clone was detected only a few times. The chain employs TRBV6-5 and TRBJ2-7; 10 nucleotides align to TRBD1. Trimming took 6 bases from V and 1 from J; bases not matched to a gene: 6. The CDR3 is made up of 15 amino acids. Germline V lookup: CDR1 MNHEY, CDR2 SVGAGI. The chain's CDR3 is CASRDRGDGSYEQYF. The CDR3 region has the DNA TGTGCCAGCAGGGACAGGGGGGATGGGTCCTACGAGCAGTACTTC.